A single sample is the source of the 27 T cell receptor beta chains below, sequenced in a study of blood T cell repertoires in COVID-19. TCRdb's copy holds only in-frame clones and misses some; the assay was immunoSEQ multiplex PCR. This table has some 250,000 clones, roughly 90% appearing once. Sequencing input: PBMCs or T cells enriched from blood (not recorded which). The receptors here all came from a woman in her forties with acute COVID-19.

The chain has TRBV2 and TRBJ1-2; D ambiguous. This CDR3 is 13 amino acids long. Trimming pared 9 bases from V and 3 bases from J, leaving 14 bases between. From germline, CDR1 is SNHLY and CDR2 FYNNEI. The DNA for the CDR3 is TGTGCCAGTCATATGGCAGGCTACTATGGCTACACCTTC. Translated, it gives CASHMAGYYGYTF.

This rearrangement joins TRBV24-1 to TRBJ1-5; 7 bases line up with TRBD1. The trim removed 2 bases at V and 7 bases at J, leaving 4 bases unmatched. The germline CDR1 and CDR2 sequences are KGHDR and SFDVKD. This CDR3 is 14 amino acids long. The CDR3 loop is CATSDSTGRQPQHF. In DNA, the CDR3 is TGTGCCACCAGTGATTCGACAGGGCGGCAGCCCCAGCATTTT.

V usage is TRBV6-5 and J usage is TRBJ1-1, with 8 bases identical to TRBD1. Losses at the gene ends were 6 bases for V and 5 bases for J; bases not matched to a gene: 5. CDR1 MNHEY and CDR2 SVGAGI come from the germline V gene. CDR3 length: 13 residues. CDR3 sequence reads: CASSFDRGTEAFF. The CDR3 DNA reads as TGTGCCAGCAGCTTTGACAGGGGAACTGAAGCTTTCTTT.

The CDR3 is CASSVGSVENTEAFF. In DNA, the CDR3 is TGTGCCAGCAGCGTCGGAAGCGTTGAGAACACTGAAGCTTTCTTT. This rearrangement joins TRBV9 to TRBJ1-1; the D is unclear. Germline V CDR1 and CDR2: SGDLS, YYNGEE. This CDR3 has 15 amino acids. V was clipped by 2 bases and J by 1 base, with 12 bases between them.

The genes are TRBV28 and TRBJ1-4; 7 bases are a match to TRBD1. The CDR3 contains 15 residues. In germline, CDR1 is MDHEN, CDR2 SYDVKM. V lost 1 base and J lost 6; bases outside the gene matches: 5. Here the CDR3 reads CASSLSARGYEKLFF. The CDR3, as DNA: TGTGCCAGCAGTTTATCTGCCAGGGGGTATGAAAAACTGTTTTTT.

This clone has more than one count but fewer than ten. The gene calls are TRBV24-1 and TRBJ2-5; TRBD2 might be the D (6 bases). The ends were cut back, 4 bases at V and 2 bases at J, with 13 bases in the middle. Germline CDR1 KGHDR, CDR2 SFDVKD. This CDR3 has 15 amino acids. The CDR3, as DNA: TGTGCCACCAGTGACCCAGGACTATCACAAGAGACCCAGTACTTC. Translated, it gives CATSDPGLSQETQYF.

The rearrangement joins TRBV3-1 (or the pseudogene TRBV3-2) to TRBJ1-1; D is unclear. The CDR3 runs to 14 residues. V lost 3 bases and J lost 0, with 8 bases in between. In germline, CDR1 is LGHDT, CDR2 YNNKEL (reference sequence). CDR3 nucleotide sequence: TGTGCCAGCAGCCAGTCATTTCTGAACACTGAAGCTTTCTTT. As protein: CASSQSFLNTEAFF.

The rearrangement joins TRBV29-1 to TRBJ2-3, with TRBD2 matching over 8 bases. The length of the CDR3 is 14 residues. V trimming: 7 bases; J trimming: 2 bases; junction bases outside the gene matches: 8. In germline, CDR1 is SQVTM, CDR2 ANQGSEA. CDR3 bases: TGCAGCGCCGAAAGCGGGGGACTCACAGATACGCAGTATTTT. Amino acid sequence: CSAESGGLTDTQYF.

This chain links TRBV29-1 with TRBJ1-4; no firm D call. This CDR3 comprises 13 residues. Germline-derived CDR1 and CDR2 are SQVTM and ANQGSEA. Trimming took off 6 bases at V and 7 bases at J, with 15 bases between the two ends. CDR3 nucleotide sequence: TGCAGCGTCTCTTTGGGAGCGGGTGAAAAACTGTTTTTT. Translation gives CSVSLGAGEKLFF.

V gene TRBV12-3 or TRBV12-4 combines with J gene TRBJ2-3; D call uncertain. The ends were cut back, 7 bases at V and 3 bases at J, with 11 bases in the middle. The CDR3 length is 13 residues. CDR3 region: CASTPRLTDTQYF. The CDR3 coding sequence is TGTGCCAGCACCCCTCGGTTGACAGATACGCAGTATTTT.

This clone has just a few counts. The rearrangement joins TRBV7-8 to TRBJ1-6; unclear D gene. CDR1 is SGHVS and CDR2 is FQNEAQ in the germline V gene. There are 15 residues in the CDR3. V was cut by 6 bases and J by 4 bases, with 13 bases left in between. CDR3 protein: CASRPDTAYNSPLHF. The DNA for the CDR3 is TGTGCCAGCAGACCCGACACCGCGTATAATTCACCCCTCCACTTT.

The rearrangement links TRBV3-1 (or the pseudogene TRBV3-2) to TRBJ2-5, with D maybe TRBD1 (5 bases). This CDR3 has 13 residues. Germline V lookup: CDR1 LGHDT, CDR2 YNNKEL (reference sequence). The V and J ends lost 1 base and 6 bases respectively, with 9 bases between them. The CDR3 protein is CASSQGQGKTQYF. The CDR3 DNA is TGTGCCAGCAGCCAAGGCCAGGGAAAGACCCAGTACTTC.

The rearrangement joins TRBV7-6 to TRBJ2-3; maybe TRBD1 (6 bases). This CDR3 has 15 residues. Germline V gives CDR1 SGHVS, CDR2 FNYEAQ. V lost 1 base and J 2 bases, leaving 10 bases between the germline ends. CDR3 sequence (DNA): TGTGCCAGCAGCTTAGGGGGACAATTCACAGATACGCAGTATTTT. Translation gives CASSLGGQFTDTQYF.

V and J are TRBV21-1 and TRBJ2-7; the table's D call of TRBD2 was not tested on the DNA. TRBV21-1 is assigned pseudogene status. The CDR3 has 17 residues. CDR3 region: CASSKDRVAGDHYEQYF. CDR3 coding DNA: TGTGCCAGCAGCAAAGACCGGGTAGCGGGAGACCACTACGAGCAGTACTTC.

CDR3 sequence (DNA): TGTGCCAGCAGTTACTCGAGCTGGACTAGCGGGAGAGGTACCGGGGAGCTGTTTTTT. It codes for CASSYSSWTSGRGTGELFF. The chain employs TRBV6-2 or TRBV6-3 and TRBJ2-2; TRBD2 matches 13 bases. The germline V gene encodes CDR1 MNHEY and CDR2 SVGEGT. CDR3 size: 19 residues. V shed 0 bases and J 5 bases; nucleotides not matched to a gene: 9.

J is TRBJ2-5 and V is TRBV2, with TRBD2 matching over 8 bases. Trimming removed 7 bases from V and 3 bases from J; junction bases left unmatched: 10. The CDR3 has 15 residues. Germline loops: CDR1 SNHLY, CDR2 FYNNEI. In nucleotides, the CDR3 is TGTGCCAGCATCAGGGCACTAGCGGATAAAGAGACCCAGTACTTC. It codes for CASIRALADKETQYF.

This clone was seen a single time. The V call is TRBV14, the J call TRBJ2-1; 15 bases are shared with TRBD2. Germline-derived CDR1 and CDR2 are SGHDN and FVKESK. Trimming cost V 4 bases and J 10 bases; bases outside gene matches: 5. The CDR3 has 15 residues. The CDR3 loop is CASSRGLAGGLEQFF. DNA for the CDR3: TGTGCCAGCAGCCGGGGACTAGCGGGGGGCTTGGAGCAGTTCTTC.

The chain combines TRBV9 with TRBJ2-1; D is possibly TRBD2 (6 bases). Per the germline V gene, CDR1 is SGDLS and CDR2 is YYNGEE. V lost 0 bases and J lost 13, with 14 bases in between. The CDR3 consists of 13 residues. The CDR3 sequence is CASSVEGRGGQFF. The CDR3 DNA follows: TGTGCCAGCAGCGTAGAAGGGCGGGGAGGTCAGTTCTTC.

The chain joins TRBV3-1 (or the pseudogene TRBV3-2) to TRBJ2-7, with 9 bases identical to TRBD2. The ends lost 9 bases at V and 4 bases at J; junction bases unmatched: 10. The CDR3 loop spans 14 amino acids. From germline, CDR1 is LGHDT and CDR2 YNNKEL (reference sequence). The CDR3 is CASRRGLASYEQYF. CDR3 coding DNA: TGTGCCAGTCGTAGGGGACTAGCCTCATACGAGCAGTACTTC.

The chain uses TRBV4-3 and TRBJ2-1, with TRBD2 identical over 14 bases. The CDR3 is 20 residues long. Losses at the gene ends were 0 bases for V and 4 bases for J; bases not matched to a gene: 11. Germline V lookup: CDR1 LGHNA, CDR2 YSLEER. The CDR3 DNA follows: TGCGCCAGCAGCCAAGATGGGACTAGCGGGAGTGGAAGCTCTTACAATGAGCAGTTCTTC. Protein sequence: CASSQDGTSGSGSSYNEQFF.

The CDR3 here is CATSRVRGGSTGELFF. The CDR3 DNA reads as TGTGCCACCAGCAGAGTACGGGGGGGCTCCACCGGGGAGCTGTTTTTT. The chain uses TRBV15 and TRBJ2-2; TRBD2 matches 8 bases. The CDR3 has 16 amino acids. With 1 base clipped from V and 4 bases from J, the junction kept 5 bases outside the gene matches. Germline V CDR1 and CDR2: LNHNV, YYDKDF (reference sequence).

This chain links TRBV2 with TRBJ2-2; 7 bases map to TRBD2. V lost 7 bases to trimming and J lost 3 bases; unmatched junction nucleotides: 5. The CDR3 totals 14 residues. From germline, CDR1 is SNHLY and CDR2 FYNNEI. Here the CDR3 reads CASKGLRDTGELFF. The CDR3, as DNA: TGTGCCAGCAAGGGACTAAGGGACACCGGGGAGCTGTTTTTT.

V usage is TRBV2 and J usage is TRBJ1-1, with D possibly matching TRBD1 (6 bases). V gave up 7 bases and J gave up 2 bases, with 14 bases separating them. In germline, CDR1 is SNHLY, CDR2 FYNNEI. The CDR3 totals 14 residues. CDR3 amino acids: CASNPRTANTEAFF. CDR3 bases: TGTGCCAGCAATCCGAGGACAGCCAACACTGAAGCTTTCTTT.

The V and J genes are TRBV27 and TRBJ1-5; 7 bases match TRBD1. V shed 5 bases, J shed 0 bases, and the junction held 7 bases outside the gene matches. CDR1 and CDR2 (germline): MNHEY, SMNVEV (reference sequence). CDR3 size: 16 residues. CDR3 protein: CASSPQGRGSNQPQHF. In DNA, the CDR3 is TGTGCCAGCAGTCCACAGGGGCGAGGTAGCAATCAGCCCCAGCATTTT.

This chain joins TRBV27 and TRBJ2-2; D possibly corresponds to TRBD1 (5 bases). Germline loops: CDR1 MNHEY, CDR2 SMNVEV (reference sequence). Trimming shortened V by 0 bases and J by 5 bases, and 10 bases separated the two germline ends. This CDR3 spans 15 amino acids. In DNA, the CDR3 is TGTGCCAGCAGTTTATCCTTCAGGGCAACCGGGGAGCTGTTTTTT. Its translation is CASSLSFRATGELFF.

DNA of the CDR3: TGCGCCAGCAGCTTGGCCTTAGGGGATCCTGAAGCTTTCTTT. Amino acid sequence: CASSLALGDPEAFF. The chain recombines TRBV5-1 with TRBJ1-1; D might be TRBD1 (5 bases). Germline CDR1 SGHRS, CDR2 YFSETQ. CDR3 length equals 14 residues. Trimming shortened V by 0 bases and J by 6 bases, and 12 bases separated the two germline ends.

V and J are TRBV18 and TRBJ2-7, with 9 bases identical to TRBD2. Germline loops: CDR1 KGHSH, CDR2 LQKENI. This CDR3 is 18 amino acids long. Trimming at V came to 1 base and at J to 4 bases, leaving 14 bases not matched to a gene. In DNA, the CDR3 is TGTGCCAGCTCACCACTCGGTCCTAGCGGGATGGGAAAGTACGAGCAGTACTTC. Translating gives CASSPLGPSGMGKYEQYF.